This passage covers 27 T cell receptor beta chains from one sample sequenced in a study of blood T cells in healthy people across ages. The use of a sample-barcoded 5' primer and a J-beta primer mix characterized a second PCR of roughly 6 to 11 cycles. TCRdb ran MiXCR on the 5' RACE reads and lists one entry per CDR3 protein. This table holds about 690,000 distinct CDR3 sequences, 40% to 45% found once. The sample consisted of blood. The receptor source for this set is an elderly man in good health.

This sequence joins TRBV6-2 or TRBV6-3 and TRBJ2-5, with no clear D. This CDR3 is built from 14 residues. Trimming removed 2 bases from V and 2 bases from J, with 9 bases in between. Looked up from germline, CDR1 is MNHEY and CDR2 is SVGEGT. CDR3 region: CASSYRNQQETQYF. The CDR3 DNA sequence: TGTGCCAGCAGTTACCGCAACCAGCAAGAGACCCAGTACTTC.

This clonotype came up a few times. This chain connects TRBV7-2 to TRBJ2-5; 11 bases are a match to TRBD2. The V segment lost 0 bases and the J segment 4 bases; nucleotides outside the gene matches: 13. CDR3 length equals 19 residues. The germline gives CDR1 SGHTA, CDR2 FQGNSA. The CDR3 nucleotides are TGTGCCAGCAGCTTAGCGGGGTTAGCGGGAGGGCCGAGAGGAGAGACCCAGTACTTC. It translates to CASSLAGLAGGPRGETQYF. Looking up the rest from reference TRBV7-2 and TRBJ2-5 gives the full variable domain: GAGVSQSPSNKVTEKGKDVELRCDPISGHTALYWYRQSLGQGLEFLIYFQGNSAPDKSGLPSDRFSAERTGGSVSTLTIQRTQQEDSAVYLCASSLAGLAGGPRGETQYFGPGTRLLVL.

The chain uses TRBV4-1 and TRBJ2-1; TRBD2 matches at 9 bases. After removal of 5 bases from V and 4 bases from J, the junction contained 9 bases not matched to a gene. The length of the CDR3 is 16 residues. Germline V lookup: CDR1 MGHRA, CDR2 YSYEKL. The CDR3 here is CASSSRLAGLYNEQFF. For the CDR3, the DNA is TGCGCCAGCAGCTCCCGCCTAGCGGGACTTTACAATGAGCAGTTCTTC.

This clonotype was seen only a few times. The gene calls are TRBV10-2 and TRBJ2-4, with TRBD2 matching 10 bases. V dropped 4 bases and J dropped 2; count of bases not matched to a gene: 2. The CDR3 consists of 15 residues. Germline V gene sequence: CDR1 WSHSY, CDR2 SAAADI. CDR3: CASSASGSSKNIQYF. CDR3 DNA sequence: TGCGCCAGCAGTGCTAGCGGGAGTTCCAAAAACATTCAGTACTTC.

This chain uses TRBV7-2 with TRBJ2-5; perhaps D is TRBD1 or TRBD2 (5 bases each). The J call is doubtful: the DNA matches TRBJ2-7 better. From germline, CDR1 is SGHTA and CDR2 FQGNSA. The CDR3 runs 16 residues. CDR3 in DNA: TGTGCCAGCAGCACCTCCGGGACCTATCTTGACAACGAGCAGTACTTC. This sequence encodes CASSTSGTYLDNEQYF.

DNA for the CDR3: TGCAGTGCTAGAGATTCAGGGACACCGCAGTTCTTC. Amino acid sequence: CSARDSGTPQFF. This chain connects TRBV20-1 to TRBJ2-1, with a weak D call TRBD1 (6 bases). V lost 0 bases and J lost 12, with 12 bases in between. CDR3 size: 12 residues. Germline assignment: CDR1 DFQATT and CDR2 SNEGSKA (reference sequence).

The chain uses TRBV7-2 and TRBJ2-1; the D gene is possibly TRBD2 (6 bases). The ends were cut back, 5 bases at V and 8 bases at J, with 19 bases in the middle. Germline V gene data show CDR1 as SGHTA and CDR2 as FQGNSA. This CDR3 is built from 15 residues. Written as DNA, the CDR3 is TGTGCCAGCAGCCCCCGCCGGGACTTACTTTATGAGCAGTTCTTC. It translates to CASSPRRDLLYEQFF.

This rearrangement joins TRBV5-6 to TRBJ1-4, with TRBD1 matching over 7 bases. V shed 1 base and J 8 bases; nucleotides not matched to a gene: 8. Germline CDR1 is SGHDT and CDR2 is YYEEEE. The CDR3 is 15 residues long. The CDR3 sequence is CASSLPTGCHEKLFF. DNA for the CDR3: TGTGCCAGCAGCTTGCCGACAGGGTGCCACGAAAAACTGTTTTTT.

The chain joins TRBV18 to TRBJ2-7, with unresolved D. The germline V and J ends were trimmed by 2 bases and 6 bases, with 8 bases remaining between them. The V gene's germline CDR1 is KGHSH and CDR2 LQKENI. The CDR3 has 12 residues. In nucleotides, the CDR3 is TGTGCCAGCTCACCATTGGGCCCCGAGCAGTACTTC. Translating gives CASSPLGPEQYF.

The chain links TRBV5-1 to TRBJ2-5, with no clear D. The germline V and J ends were trimmed by 0 bases and 11 bases, with 17 bases remaining between them. Germline CDR1 and CDR2: SGHRS and YFSETQ. CDR3 length: 14 amino acids. This chain's CDR3 is CASSLVVGLREQYF. In DNA, the CDR3 is TGCGCCAGCAGCTTGGTGGTAGGTCTCCGAGAGCAGTACTTC.

The chain combines TRBV30 with TRBJ2-7, with D unresolved. The CDR3 runs to 12 residues. CDR1 is GTSNPN, CDR2 SVGIG, per germline (reference sequence). V was cut by 0 bases and J by 2 bases, with 5 bases left in between. The CDR3 loop reads CAWSVTPYEQYF. The CDR3 DNA reads TGTGCCTGGAGTGTTACTCCCTACGAGCAGTACTTC.

The V and J genes are TRBV7-6 and TRBJ1-6; possible D gene TRBD1, 6 bases. Trimming removed 6 bases from V and 7 bases from J, with 16 bases in between. From germline, CDR1 is SGHVS and CDR2 FNYEAQ. The CDR3 sequence is 15 residues long. CDR3 in DNA: TGTGCCAGCAGTCGAACGGACAGACCGAATTCACCCCTCCACTTT. Translating it yields CASSRTDRPNSPLHF.

This clonotype was observed a handful of times. The chain recombines TRBV6-2 or TRBV6-3 with TRBJ2-6; the match to TRBD2 covers 10 bases. The ends lost 10 bases at V and 0 bases at J; junction bases unmatched: 3. The CDR3 totals 15 residues. Germline V CDR1 and CDR2: MNHEY, SVGEGT. In nucleotides, the CDR3 is TGTGCCACCGAGCGGGGGGGCTCTGGGGCCAACGTCCTGACTTTC. This codes for CATERGGSGANVLTF.

In this sample, this clonotype turned up a few times. With a much larger clone just one base away, this may be a read error. The genes are TRBV6-2 or TRBV6-3 and TRBJ1-6; 7 bases match TRBD1. Germline lookup yields CDR1 MNHEY and CDR2 SVGEGT. The CDR3 covers 18 residues. The CDR3 spells CTSSRIALGTADNSPLHF. CDR3 DNA sequence: TGTACCAGCTCGCGTATAGCCCTTGGGACAGCAGATAATTCACCCCTCCACTTT.

The chain carries TRBV29-1 and TRBJ2-5, with 9 bases lining up with TRBD1. Germline V lookup: CDR1 SQVTM, CDR2 ANQGSEA. The CDR3 runs 15 residues. J gave up 4 bases and V 6 bases, and 12 bases lay outside the gene matches. As DNA, the CDR3 is TGCAGCGTGGGACAGGGTGGTCGGCGACGAGAGACCCAGTACTTC. This codes for CSVGQGGRRRETQYF.

The gene calls are TRBV20-1 and TRBJ2-7; perhaps D is TRBD1 or TRBD2 (5 bases each). This CDR3 contains 14 residues. V lost 2 bases and J lost 0, with 11 bases in between. Germline V gives CDR1 DFQATT, CDR2 SNEGSKA (reference sequence). This CDR3 reads CSARWTTSSYEQYF. In DNA, the CDR3 is TGCAGTGCTAGATGGACAACTAGCTCCTACGAGCAGTACTTC.

The gene calls are TRBV20-1 and TRBJ2-5; TRBD2 matches 11 bases. This CDR3 is 19 amino acids long. Germline V CDR1 and CDR2: DFQATT, SNEGSKA (reference sequence). J was trimmed by 11 bases and V by 2 bases; bases with no gene match: 25. In DNA form, the CDR3 reads TGCAGTGCTAGATCATTGACTAGCGGGATCCCCGGGTCACACAATGTGCAGTACTTC. Translating gives CSARSLTSGIPGSHNVQYF.

This clonotype was found a few times. This rearrangement joins TRBV7-2 to TRBJ2-4; possible D gene TRBD2, 5 bases. Germline-derived CDR1 and CDR2 are SGHTA and FQGNSA. V lost 0 bases and J 9 bases, leaving 15 bases between the germline ends. The CDR3 has 15 residues. The CDR3 protein is CASSLAMRDVGIQYF. In nucleotides, the CDR3 is TGTGCCAGCAGCTTAGCCATGAGGGATGTGGGCATTCAGTACTTC.

J is TRBJ2-1 and V is TRBV29-1; D is uncertain. This CDR3 spans 13 amino acids. The V gene's germline CDR1 is SQVTM and CDR2 ANQGSEA. The V and J ends lost 6 bases and 0 bases respectively, with 9 bases between them. As DNA, the CDR3 is TGCAGCGTCTGGTCCAGCTCCTACAATGAGCAGTTCTTC. This gives the protein CSVWSSSYNEQFF.

The chain recombines TRBV2 with TRBJ2-3; D ambiguous. The V gene's germline CDR1 is SNHLY and CDR2 FYNNEI. This CDR3 comprises 14 residues. Trimming removed 4 bases from V and 1 base from J, with 9 bases in between. CDR3 nucleotide sequence: TGTGCCAGCAGTGGTATCTCCCGCACAGATACGCAGTATTTT. Translated: CASSGISRTDTQYF.

The CDR3 nucleotides read TGCGCCAGCAGCCTACTGCCGGGACCAGGGCAACAGTACTTC. Protein sequence: CASSLLPGPGQQYF. This chain connects TRBV4-1 to TRBJ2-5; D is perhaps TRBD1 or TRBD2 (5 bases each). Germline-derived CDR1 and CDR2 are MGHRA and YSYEKL. This CDR3 is 14 amino acids long. Trimming removed 4 bases from V and 11 bases from J, with 20 bases in between.

The V gene is TRBV28, the J gene TRBJ1-1; D is uncertain. This CDR3 region has 13 residues. V was clipped by 3 bases and J by 4 bases, with 9 bases between them. Germline CDR1 MDHEN, CDR2 SYDVKM. The CDR3 is CASSFGQSTEAFF. DNA for the CDR3: TGTGCCAGCAGTTTTGGGCAGTCCACTGAAGCTTTCTTT.

This sequence joins TRBV29-1 and TRBJ2-1, with no clear D. Germline V gene sequence: CDR1 SQVTM, CDR2 ANQGSEA. The CDR3 loop spans 12 amino acids. V was shortened by 2 bases and J by 5 bases, with 7 bases between the two germline ends. The CDR3 bases are TGCAGCGTTGAATTTCGCGACAATGAGCAGTTCTTC. It specifies CSVEFRDNEQFF.

This clonotype has just a few counts. The chain recombines TRBV6-6 with TRBJ2-1, with 7 bases fitting TRBD1. J gave up 5 bases and V 4 bases, and 2 bases lay outside the gene matches. The CDR3 covers 13 residues. From germline, CDR1 is MNHNY and CDR2 SVGAGI (reference sequence). The CDR3 DNA sequence: TGTGCCAGCAGTTGGGGACAGAACAATGAGCAGTTCTTC. Translation gives CASSWGQNNEQFF.

The chain employs TRBV13 and TRBJ1-5; 7 bases align to TRBD1. This CDR3 spans 14 amino acids. Looked up from germline, CDR1 is PRHDT and CDR2 is FYEKMQ (reference sequence). With 4 bases clipped from V and 5 bases from J, the junction kept 5 bases outside the gene matches. The chain's CDR3 is CASSSKGGDQPQHF. CDR3 nucleotide sequence: TGTGCCAGCAGCTCAAAAGGGGGCGATCAGCCCCAGCATTTT.

The chain carries TRBV9 and TRBJ2-7; 7 bases line up with TRBD2. Germline-derived CDR1 and CDR2 are SGDLS and YYNGEE. The CDR3 length is 14 residues. V was clipped by 0 bases and J by 3 bases; unmatched bases: 3. The CDR3 loop is CASSVGGGCYEQYF. The CDR3, as DNA: TGTGCCAGCAGCGTAGGGGGGGGTTGCTACGAGCAGTACTTC.

This clonotype came up a few times. This chain uses TRBV4-3 with TRBJ1-5, with 7 nucleotides matching TRBD1. Germline V lookup: CDR1 LGHNA, CDR2 YSLEER. The CDR3 extends over 17 amino acids. Trimming cost V 1 base and J 3 bases; bases outside gene matches: 9. CDR3: CASSQGLGQMNNQPQHF. DNA for the CDR3: TGCGCCAGCAGCCAAGGCCTGGGACAGATGAACAATCAGCCCCAGCATTTT.